Listed below are T cell receptor beta chains from one sample, sequenced in a study of blood T cells in healthy people across ages. TCRdb re-called the 5' RACE reads through MiXCR, storing one row per CDR3 protein. The table has 600,000 or so distinct CDR3 sequences, about 30% seen once; the top ten hold approximately 15%. The sample was blood. The receptors stem from a woman over 75 in good health. Each CDR3 is given with its conserved first and last residue. The D gene is left open where the match is weak. Some rows mark clone size as missing; the rest say once, few, many or name a class of expanded clone.

d_gene: NA
j_gene: TRBJ2-2
v_gene: TRBV7-9
abundance: NA
CDR3nt: TGTGCCAGTCCGCAGGGCAGAAGGACCGGGGAGCTGTTTTTT
CDR3aa: CASPQGRRTGELFF

d_gene: TRBD1
j_gene: TRBJ2-7
v_gene: TRBV9
abundance: many
CDR3nt: TGTGCCAGCAGCGCTGGACAGGCCTTGGAGCAGTACTTC
CDR3aa: CASSAGQALEQYF

d_gene: NA
j_gene: TRBJ2-5
v_gene: TRBV29-1
abundance: NA
CDR3nt: TGCAGCGGCCGGGACTCGGGGGAGACCCAGTACTTC
CDR3aa: CSGRDSGETQYF

d_gene: TRBD1
j_gene: TRBJ1-2
v_gene: TRBV11-2
abundance: NA
CDR3nt: TGTGCCAGCAGCTTATCCTCGGGGACAGGGGTTGGCTACACCTTC
CDR3aa: CASSLSSGTGVGYTF

d_gene: NA
j_gene: TRBJ1-2
v_gene: TRBV4-2
abundance: NA
CDR3nt: TGTGCCGGCAGCCAAGGTTCGGTTGACGGCTACACCTTC
CDR3aa: CAGSQGSVDGYTF

d_gene: NA
j_gene: TRBJ1-2
v_gene: TRBV6-5
abundance: many
CDR3nt: TGTGCCAGCAGTTATGGGGGGAGAGCCGATGGCTACACCTTC
CDR3aa: CASSYGGRADGYTF

d_gene: TRBD1
j_gene: TRBJ2-1
v_gene: TRBV9
abundance: many
CDR3nt: TGTGCCAGCAGCACCCGACAGGGTAGCGATGAGCAGTTCTTC
CDR3aa: CASSTRQGSDEQFF

d_gene: NA
j_gene: TRBJ1-4
v_gene: TRBV7-8
abundance: NA
CDR3nt: TGTGCCAGCAGCCCGGCGGGAAGTGGAAAACTGTTTTTT
CDR3aa: CASSPAGSGKLFF

d_gene: TRBD1
j_gene: TRBJ1-5
v_gene: TRBV20-1
abundance: many
CDR3nt: TGCAGTGCGGGACAGGGGATCAATCAGCCCCAGCATTTT
CDR3aa: CSAGQGINQPQHF

d_gene: NA
j_gene: TRBJ2-3
v_gene: TRBV12-3/TRBV12-4
abundance: NA
CDR3nt: TGTGCCAGCAGACCGAGAGAGTTCACAGATGTGCAGTATTTT
CDR3aa: CASRPREFTDVQYF

d_gene: NA
j_gene: TRBJ2-5
v_gene: TRBV7-2
abundance: many
CDR3nt: TGTGCCAGCAGCCCCCGGGGGCAGGAGACCCAGTACTTC
CDR3aa: CASSPRGQETQYF